The 5 T cell receptor beta chains given below trace back to one sample, sequenced in a study of shared clonotypes between healthy human individuals. Method: immunoSEQ multiplex PCR; TCRdb's copy keeps in-frame clones and lacks some. The sample records about 380,000 clones, about 97% being singletons. The sample consisted of memory CD8+ T cells sorted from blood. Subset given: CD45RO+ cells pooled with CCR7-negative TemRA cells. These receptors were taken from a man aged 25-45 years in good health.

The chain has TRBV5-1 and TRBJ2-1, with 8 bases lining up with TRBD2. Germline V CDR1 and CDR2: SGHRS, YFSETQ. J lost 8 bases, V lost 4 bases, and 11 bases had no gene match. The CDR3 has 15 residues. The CDR3 region has the DNA TGCGCCAGCAGCCTAGTAGTAGCGGGGCGGGATGAGCAGTTCTTC. Its protein product is CASSLVVAGRDEQFF.

The CDR3 loop reads CASSKGGSRQETQYF. The CDR3, as DNA: TGTGCCAGCAGCAAAGGGGGGAGCAGGCAAGAGACCCAGTACTTC. This rearrangement joins TRBV2 to TRBJ2-5, with D perhaps given as TRBD1 or TRBD2 (6 bases each). V was clipped by 6 bases and J by 2 bases, with 16 bases between them. The length of the CDR3 is 15 residues. Germline V lookup: CDR1 SNHLY, CDR2 FYNNEI.

The CDR3 loop reads CASSVGISSYNSPLHF. CDR3 nucleotides: TGTGCCAGCAGCGTAGGAATTAGCTCCTATAATTCACCCCTCCACTTT. This rearrangement joins TRBV7-9 to TRBJ1-6; D is uncertain. Looked up from germline, CDR1 is SEHNR and CDR2 is FQNEAQ (reference sequence). V was trimmed by 5 bases and J by 0 bases, leaving 11 bases between them. The CDR3 is made up of 16 amino acids.

This clone has just a few counts. The rearrangement joins TRBV9 to TRBJ1-2; TRBD1 is a possible D gene (5 bases). This CDR3 contains 16 residues. Germline V gene sequence: CDR1 SGDLS, CDR2 YYNGEE. Trimming removed 5 bases from V and 4 bases from J, with 21 bases in between. The chain's CDR3 is CASRGGVGQDPYGYTF. As DNA, the CDR3 is TGTGCCAGCAGGGGAGGGGTAGGGCAGGACCCCTATGGCTACACCTTC.

This clone was detected only once. The chain carries TRBV28 and TRBJ1-3; weak D call: TRBD1 (5 bases). The CDR3 covers 13 residues. Germline values: CDR1 MDHEN, CDR2 SYDVKM. V gave up 10 bases and J gave up 6 bases, with 16 bases separating them. CDR3 residues: CAILGRNENTIYF. Here the CDR3 DNA reads TGTGCCATCCTGGGACGGAACGAAAACACCATATATTTT.